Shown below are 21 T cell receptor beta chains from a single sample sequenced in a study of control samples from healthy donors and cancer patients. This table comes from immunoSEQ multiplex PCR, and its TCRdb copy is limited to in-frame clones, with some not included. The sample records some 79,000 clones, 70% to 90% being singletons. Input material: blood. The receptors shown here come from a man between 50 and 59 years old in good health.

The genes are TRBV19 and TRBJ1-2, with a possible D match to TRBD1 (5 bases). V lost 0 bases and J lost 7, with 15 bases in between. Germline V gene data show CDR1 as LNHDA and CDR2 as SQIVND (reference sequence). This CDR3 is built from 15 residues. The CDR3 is CASSIDRDGKGGYTF. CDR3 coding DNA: TGTGCCAGTAGTATAGATCGGGACGGCAAAGGTGGCTACACCTTC.

The CDR3 sequence: CASSPTGDYGYTF. Written as DNA, the CDR3 is TGTGCCAGCAGCCCCACAGGTGACTATGGCTACACCTTC. This sequence joins TRBV3-1 (or the pseudogene TRBV3-2) and TRBJ1-2, with D perhaps TRBD1 (5 bases). The V end was cut by 4 bases, the J end by 3 bases, with 9 bases between. The CDR3 is 13 amino acids. Germline CDR1 reads LGHDT; CDR2 reads YNNKEL (reference sequence).

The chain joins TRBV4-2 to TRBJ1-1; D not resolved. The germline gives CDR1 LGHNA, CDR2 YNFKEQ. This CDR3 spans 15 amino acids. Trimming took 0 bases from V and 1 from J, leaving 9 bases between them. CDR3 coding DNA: TGTGCCAGCAGCCAAGAGGAACAAGGGAACACTGAAGCTTTCTTT. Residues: CASSQEEQGNTEAFF.

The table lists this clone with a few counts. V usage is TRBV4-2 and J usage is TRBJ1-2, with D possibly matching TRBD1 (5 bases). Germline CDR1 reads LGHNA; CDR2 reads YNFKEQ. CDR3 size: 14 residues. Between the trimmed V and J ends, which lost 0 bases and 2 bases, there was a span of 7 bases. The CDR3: CASSQDRVNYGYTF. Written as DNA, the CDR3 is TGTGCCAGCAGCCAAGACAGGGTGAACTATGGCTACACCTTC.

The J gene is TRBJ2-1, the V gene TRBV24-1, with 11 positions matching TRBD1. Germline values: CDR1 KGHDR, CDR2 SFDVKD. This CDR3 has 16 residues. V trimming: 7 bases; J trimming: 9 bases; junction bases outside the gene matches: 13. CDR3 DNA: TGTGCCACCAGGGCCTCCGGGACAGGGGGAGGAGGTGAGCAGTTCTTC. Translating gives CATRASGTGGGGEQFF.

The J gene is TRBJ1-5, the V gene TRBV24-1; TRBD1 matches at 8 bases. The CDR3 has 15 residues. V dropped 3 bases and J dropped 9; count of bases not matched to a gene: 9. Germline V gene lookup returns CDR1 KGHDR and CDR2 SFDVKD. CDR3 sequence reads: CATSDGQGSDRPQHF. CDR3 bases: TGTGCCACCAGTGATGGACAGGGTTCTGATCGGCCCCAGCATTTT.

The CDR3 loop is CASSLAEIGGQYF. The CDR3 nucleotides read TGTGCCAGCAGCTTAGCTGAAATCGGGGGGCAGTACTTC. The chain recombines TRBV7-2 with TRBJ2-7; D is perhaps TRBD2 (6 bases). Germline V gives CDR1 SGHTA, CDR2 FQGNSA. This CDR3 is 13 amino acids long. The V end lost 0 bases, the J end lost 9 bases, and 12 bases lay between the germline ends.

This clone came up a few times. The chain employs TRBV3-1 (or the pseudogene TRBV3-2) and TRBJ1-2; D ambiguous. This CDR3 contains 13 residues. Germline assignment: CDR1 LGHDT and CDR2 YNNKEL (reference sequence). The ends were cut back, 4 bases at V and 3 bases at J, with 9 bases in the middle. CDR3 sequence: CASSRRRDYGYTF. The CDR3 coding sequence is TGTGCCAGCAGCCGCCGGAGAGACTATGGCTACACCTTC.

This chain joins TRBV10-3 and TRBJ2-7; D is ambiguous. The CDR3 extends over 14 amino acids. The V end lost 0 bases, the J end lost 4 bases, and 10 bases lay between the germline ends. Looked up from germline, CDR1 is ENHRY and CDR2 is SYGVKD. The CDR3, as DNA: TGTGCCATCAGTGAGTCAGGCATGGCTTACGAGCAGTACTTC. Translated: CAISESGMAYEQYF.

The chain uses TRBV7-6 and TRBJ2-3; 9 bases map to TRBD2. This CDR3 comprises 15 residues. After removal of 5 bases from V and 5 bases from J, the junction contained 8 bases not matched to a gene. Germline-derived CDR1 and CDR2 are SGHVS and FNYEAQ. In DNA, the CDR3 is TGTGCCAGCAGCGCTAGCGGGATGGGGGGAGATACGCAGTATTTT. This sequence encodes CASSASGMGGDTQYF.

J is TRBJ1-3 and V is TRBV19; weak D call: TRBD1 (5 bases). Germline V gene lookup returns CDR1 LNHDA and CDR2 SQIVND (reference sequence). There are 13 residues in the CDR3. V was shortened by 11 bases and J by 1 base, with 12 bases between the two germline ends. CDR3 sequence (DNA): TGTGCCCCTACAGGCTATTCTGGAAACACCATATATTTT. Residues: CAPTGYSGNTIYF.

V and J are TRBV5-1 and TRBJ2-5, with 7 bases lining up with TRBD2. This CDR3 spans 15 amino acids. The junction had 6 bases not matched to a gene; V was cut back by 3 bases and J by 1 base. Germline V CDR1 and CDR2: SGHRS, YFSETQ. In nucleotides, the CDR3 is TGCGCCAGCAGCTCGACCCCGGGGGGCCAAGAGACCCAGTACTTC. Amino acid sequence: CASSSTPGGQETQYF. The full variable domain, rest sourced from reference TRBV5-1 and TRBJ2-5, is KAGVTQTPRYLIKTRGQQVTLSCSPISGHRSVSWYQQTPGQGLQFLFEYFSETQRNKGNFPGRFSGRQFSNSRSEMNVSTLELGDSALYLCASSSTPGGQETQYFGPGTRLLVL.

CDR3: CSVRRGPRSGYTF. CDR3 coding DNA: TGCAGCGTCCGCAGGGGTCCCCGATCAGGCTACACCTTC. The gene calls are TRBV29-1 and TRBJ1-2, with D perhaps matching TRBD1 (6 bases). This CDR3 is 13 amino acids long. Germline V gene data show CDR1 as SQVTM and CDR2 as ANQGSEA. V lost 6 bases, J lost 8 bases, and 19 bases lay in between.

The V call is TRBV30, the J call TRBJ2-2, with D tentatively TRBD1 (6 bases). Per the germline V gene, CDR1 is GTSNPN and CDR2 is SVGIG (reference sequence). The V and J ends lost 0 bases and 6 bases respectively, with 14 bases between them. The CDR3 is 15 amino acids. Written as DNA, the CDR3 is TGTGCCTGGAGTGTACCAGGGTACAGGGCCGGGGAGCTGTTTTTT. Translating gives CAWSVPGYRAGELFF.

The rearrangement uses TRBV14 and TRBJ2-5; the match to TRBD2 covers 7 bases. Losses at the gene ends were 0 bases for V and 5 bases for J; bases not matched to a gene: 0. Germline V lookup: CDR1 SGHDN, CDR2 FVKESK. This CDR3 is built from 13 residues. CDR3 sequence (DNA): TGTGCCAGCAGCCAAGAACTAGCGGAGACCCAGTACTTC. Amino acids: CASSQELAETQYF.

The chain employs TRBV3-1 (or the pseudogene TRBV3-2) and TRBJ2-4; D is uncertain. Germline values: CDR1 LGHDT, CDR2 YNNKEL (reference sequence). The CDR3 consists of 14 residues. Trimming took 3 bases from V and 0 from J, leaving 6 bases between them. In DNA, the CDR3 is TGTGCCAGCAGCCAGGGGATAGCCAAAAACATTCAGTACTTC. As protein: CASSQGIAKNIQYF.

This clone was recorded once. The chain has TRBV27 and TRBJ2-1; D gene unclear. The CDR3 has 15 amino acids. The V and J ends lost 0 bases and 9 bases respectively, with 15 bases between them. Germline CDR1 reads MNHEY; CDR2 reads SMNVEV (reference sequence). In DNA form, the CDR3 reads TGTGCCAGCAGTTTATCGAGGCCGGCCTATGGTGAGCAGTTCTTC. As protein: CASSLSRPAYGEQFF.

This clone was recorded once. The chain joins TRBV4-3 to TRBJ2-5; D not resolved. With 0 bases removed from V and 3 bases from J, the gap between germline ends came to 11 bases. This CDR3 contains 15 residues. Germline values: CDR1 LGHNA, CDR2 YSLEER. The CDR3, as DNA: TGCGCCAGCAGCCAAGATCTAGATACGGAAGAGACCCAGTACTTC. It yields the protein CASSQDLDTEETQYF.

CDR3 nucleotides: TGTGCTAGTGGTTTGGGGACCGGAGGATACGAGCAGTACTTC. This codes for CASGLGTGGYEQYF. V is TRBV12-5 and J is TRBJ2-7, with D possibly matching TRBD2 (5 bases). V was shortened by 1 base and J by 4 bases, with 11 bases between the two germline ends. The CDR3 spans 14 residues. Looked up from germline, CDR1 is LGHNT and CDR2 is FRNRAP.

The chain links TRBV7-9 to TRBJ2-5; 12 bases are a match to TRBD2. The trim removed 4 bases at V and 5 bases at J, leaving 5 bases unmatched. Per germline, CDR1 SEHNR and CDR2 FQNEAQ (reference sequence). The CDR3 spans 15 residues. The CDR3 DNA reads TGTGCCAGCAGCTCCGGACTAGCGGGGCGGGAGACCCAGTACTTC. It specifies CASSSGLAGRETQYF.

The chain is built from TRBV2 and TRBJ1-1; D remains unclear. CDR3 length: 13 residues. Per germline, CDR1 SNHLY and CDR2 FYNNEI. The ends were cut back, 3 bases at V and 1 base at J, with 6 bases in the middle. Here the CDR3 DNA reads TGTGCCAGCAGTGAGGTAGGGAACACTGAAGCTTTCTTT. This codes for CASSEVGNTEAFF.